This T cell receptor (beta chain) was retrieved from a study of blood T cell repertoires in COVID-19 (TCRdb year 2020). At the level of the whole study: Samples covering the acute and convalescent phases of COVID-19 were provided by collaborators in the United States, Italy and Spain. The samples were drawn from the first 160 participants of the ongoing ImmuneRACE study and from over 950 subjects provided by 6 global collaborators. The sample metadata nearly always contained a de-identified subject ID, COVID-19 status, age in years and sex. Subjects who had been exposed to COVID-19, were actively infected with it, or had recovered from it provided the deeply sampled blood TCRbeta repertoires that made up the dataset. Where available, HLA class I and class II types were taken from metadata supplied by the sample provider and were not determined by assay-based typing. The prospective study material was composed of cDNA or gDNA derived from T cells, B-cell-depleted T cells, or PBMCs. The repertoires were released in a freely available public database intended as a resource for research on the immune response to SARS-CoV-2.

TCRbeta CDR3 regions were amplified from genomic DNA by means of the immunoSEQ Assay, a bias-controlled multiplex PCR. In the source study's methods: The number of nucleated cells in each sample was estimated from the amplification of reference gene primers within the assay. To quantify the absolute abundance of each unique TCRbeta CDR3 rearrangement, sequence reads were collapsed and filtered. Productive Simpson clonality was computed per sample as the square root of Simpson's diversity index over productive rearrangements. TCRdb provides this immuneACCESS table in a form limited to in-frame rearrangements. Some clones are lacking; in checked studies, under half of them reflect an unresolved V gene, and why the rest are absent is not known. The DNA gave D and trimming, while V, J and clone size come from that table. The sample has fewer than 250,000 clones on record, approximately 86% of them singletons. Together, the top ten hold 2.5% to 3% of the sample.

Details on this clone: There is no known antigen for this receptor. Nothing much larger sits one base from this clone, and base qualities are not available.

Broad study findings and their caveats: Clinical and demographic metadata were provided uncurated, with the amount varying by source and participant.

Enrolling through a virtual design, the prospective study's participants ranged in age from roughly 18 to 95 years and lived across roughly 23 United States geographic areas. Cohort assignment in the prospective study relied on participant-reported clinical history from a screening survey and a study questionnaire. Each participant in the prospective study had whole blood, serum and a nasopharyngeal or oropharyngeal swab collected by mobile phlebotomists. Participants in the prospective study had the option to provide additional blood draws and questionnaires over a roughly two-month period. Before DNA extraction, blood samples from the prospective study were shipped at room temperature or frozen. Sequenced sample: PBMCs or T cells enriched from blood (not recorded which). The source of this sequence is a woman in her thirties with acute COVID-19.

The DNA is TGTGCCAGCAGGGGATACAGGGTTGGGGACACTGAAGCTTTCTTT. Translated, it gives CASRGYRVGDTEAFF. Recombination connected TRBV2 to TRBJ1-1, and the D gene may be TRBD1, 6 bases matching. The CDR3 spans 15 residues, from the cysteine through the phenylalanine. Left in the record is the CDR3 DNA by itself, 45 bases read in frame from the first base. CDR1 and CDR2, looked up from the germline V gene, are SNHLY and FYNNEI. V loses 6 bases of germline sequence and J loses 3 bases, and the interval between the two ends is 17 bases. The CDR3, completed at both ends by the reference TRBV2 and TRBJ1-1 genes, gives the full variable domain EPEVTQTPSHQVTQMGQEVILRCVPISNHLYFYWYRQILGQKVEFLVSFYNNEISEKSEIFDDQFSVERPDGSNFTLKIRSTKLEDSAMYFCASRGYRVGDTEAFFGQGTRLTVV.